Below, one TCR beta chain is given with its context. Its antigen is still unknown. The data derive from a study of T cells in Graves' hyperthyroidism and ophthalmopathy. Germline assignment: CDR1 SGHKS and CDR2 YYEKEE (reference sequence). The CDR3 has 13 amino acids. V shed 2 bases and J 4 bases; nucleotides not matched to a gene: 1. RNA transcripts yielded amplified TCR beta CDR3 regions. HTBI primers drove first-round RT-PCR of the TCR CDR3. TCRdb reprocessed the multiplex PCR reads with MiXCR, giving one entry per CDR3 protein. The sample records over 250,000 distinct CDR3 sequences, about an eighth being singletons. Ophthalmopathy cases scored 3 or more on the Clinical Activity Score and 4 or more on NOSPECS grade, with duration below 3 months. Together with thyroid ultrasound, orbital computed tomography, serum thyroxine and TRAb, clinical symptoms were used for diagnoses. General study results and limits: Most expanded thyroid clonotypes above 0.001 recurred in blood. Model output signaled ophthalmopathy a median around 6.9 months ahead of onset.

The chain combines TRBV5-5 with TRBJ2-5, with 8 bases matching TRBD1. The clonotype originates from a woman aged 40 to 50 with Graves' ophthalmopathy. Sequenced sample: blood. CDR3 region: CASSFQGAETQYF. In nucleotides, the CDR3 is TGTGCCAGCAGCTTCCAGGGGGCAGAGACCCAGTACTTC.